This T cell receptor beta chain was sequenced for a study of T cell responses to AZD1222 COVID-19 vaccine. The study's findings and limits: The study found Spike-specific TCR breadth and depth rose after two AZD1222 doses. White British donors predominated, females outnumbered males, and clonal diversity was possibly underestimated.

This CDR3 is built from 13 residues. Trimming pared 8 bases from V and 6 bases from J, leaving 13 bases between. This clone was counted once. Its antigen is unidentified. Sequencing used immunoSEQ multiplex PCR; TCRdb keeps in-frame clones, though not all of them. Seen here are around 74,000 clones, roughly nine tenths observed once, and the top ten hold 6% to 8.5%. The starting material was peripheral blood, obtained on day 0 of MenACWY control vaccination. V usage is TRBV12-3 or TRBV12-4 and J usage is TRBJ1-4; the D gene is possibly TRBD1 (5 bases). This sequence was found in an adult in good health. The CDR3 is CASGDWGDEKLFF. CDR3 sequence (DNA): TGTGCCAGCGGAGATTGGGGGGATGAAAAACTGTTTTTT.